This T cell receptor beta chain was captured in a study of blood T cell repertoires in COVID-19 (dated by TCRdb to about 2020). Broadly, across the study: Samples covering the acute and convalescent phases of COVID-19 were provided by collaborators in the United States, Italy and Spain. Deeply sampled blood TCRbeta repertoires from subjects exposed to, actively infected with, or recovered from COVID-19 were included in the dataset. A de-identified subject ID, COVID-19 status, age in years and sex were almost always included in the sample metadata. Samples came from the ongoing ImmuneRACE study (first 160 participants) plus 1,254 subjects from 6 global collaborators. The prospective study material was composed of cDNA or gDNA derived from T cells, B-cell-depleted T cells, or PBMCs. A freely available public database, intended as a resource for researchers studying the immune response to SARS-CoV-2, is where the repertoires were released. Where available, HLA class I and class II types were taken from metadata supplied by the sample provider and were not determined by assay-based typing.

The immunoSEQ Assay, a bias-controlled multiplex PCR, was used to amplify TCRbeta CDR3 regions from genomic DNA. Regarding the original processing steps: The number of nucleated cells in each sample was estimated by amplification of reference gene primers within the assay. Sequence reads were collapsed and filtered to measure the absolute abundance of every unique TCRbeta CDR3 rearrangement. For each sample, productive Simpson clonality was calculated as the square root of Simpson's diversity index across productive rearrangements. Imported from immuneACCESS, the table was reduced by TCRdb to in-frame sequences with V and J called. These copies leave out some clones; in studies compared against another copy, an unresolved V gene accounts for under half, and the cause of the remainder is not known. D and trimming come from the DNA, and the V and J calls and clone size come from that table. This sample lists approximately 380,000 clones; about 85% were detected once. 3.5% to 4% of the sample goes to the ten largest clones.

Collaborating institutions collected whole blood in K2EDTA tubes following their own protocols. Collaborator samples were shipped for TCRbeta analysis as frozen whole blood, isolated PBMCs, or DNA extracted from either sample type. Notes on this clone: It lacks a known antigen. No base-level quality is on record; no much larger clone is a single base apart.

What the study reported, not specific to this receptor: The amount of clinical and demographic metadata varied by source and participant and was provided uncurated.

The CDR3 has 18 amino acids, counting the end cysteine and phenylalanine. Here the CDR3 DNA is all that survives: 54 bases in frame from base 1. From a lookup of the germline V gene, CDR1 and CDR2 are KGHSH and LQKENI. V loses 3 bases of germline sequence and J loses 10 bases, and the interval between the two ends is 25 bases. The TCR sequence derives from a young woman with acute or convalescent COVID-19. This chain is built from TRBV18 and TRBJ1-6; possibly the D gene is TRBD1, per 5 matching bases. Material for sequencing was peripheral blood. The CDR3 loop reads CASSPEYAPGRVSSPLHF. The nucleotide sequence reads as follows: TGTGCCAGCTCACCCGAGTACGCCCCTGGCAGGGTGAGCTCACCCCTCCACTTT.